The sequence of this TCR beta chain was determined in a study of beta chain features in type 1 diabetes. Study-wide context: Across every sample, around 98 million sorted cells were examined in total.

What was sequenced were expressed TCRB transcripts, since all of the isolated RNA had been reverse transcribed. Clones were sequenced by immunoSEQ multiplex PCR, and TCRdb holds only the in-frame ones, with some missing. The sample lists about 150,000 clones; over 7.5% were seen once. CDR1 SNHLY and CDR2 FYNNEI come from the germline V gene. The CDR3 totals 17 residues. V was pared by 3 bases and J by 4 bases, with 11 bases of the junction left unmatched. In total, each donor contributed a single heparinised blood draw that averaged around 120 mL. Findings and limits, study-wide: Moderately but significantly shorter TCRB CDR3s were found in Type 1 diabetes patients in all four CD4+ subsets. Patients' naive, central memory and Treg TCRB repertoires seemed closer to one another than those of healthy donors.

Notes on this clone: Its matching antigen is unknown.

The sample taken for sequencing was central memory CD4+ T cells from blood. The clonotype was recovered from a man aged 18 to 30 in good health. The rearrangement joins TRBV2 to TRBJ2-3; 9 bases agree with TRBD2. CDR3 in DNA: TGTGCCAGCAGTGACCCAGGACAGACTAGCGGCCCAGATACGCAGTATTTT. Amino acids: CASSDPGQTSGPDTQYF.